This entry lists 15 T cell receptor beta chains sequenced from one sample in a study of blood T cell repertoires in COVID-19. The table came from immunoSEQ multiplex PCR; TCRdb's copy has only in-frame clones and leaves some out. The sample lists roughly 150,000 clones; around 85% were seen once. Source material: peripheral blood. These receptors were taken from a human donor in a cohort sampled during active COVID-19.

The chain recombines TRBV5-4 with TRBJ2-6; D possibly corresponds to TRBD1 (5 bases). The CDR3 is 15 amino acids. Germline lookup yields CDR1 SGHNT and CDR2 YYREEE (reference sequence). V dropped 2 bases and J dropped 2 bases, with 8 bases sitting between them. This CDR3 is CASSFPGTGANVLTF. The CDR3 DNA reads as TGTGCCAGCAGCTTTCCAGGGACTGGGGCCAACGTCCTGACTTTC.

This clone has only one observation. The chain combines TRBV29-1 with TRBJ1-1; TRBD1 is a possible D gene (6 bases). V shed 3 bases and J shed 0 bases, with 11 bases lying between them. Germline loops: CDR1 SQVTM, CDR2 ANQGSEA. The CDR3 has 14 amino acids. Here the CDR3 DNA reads TGCAGCGTTGACCCAACAGGGATGAACACTGAAGCTTTCTTT. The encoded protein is CSVDPTGMNTEAFF.

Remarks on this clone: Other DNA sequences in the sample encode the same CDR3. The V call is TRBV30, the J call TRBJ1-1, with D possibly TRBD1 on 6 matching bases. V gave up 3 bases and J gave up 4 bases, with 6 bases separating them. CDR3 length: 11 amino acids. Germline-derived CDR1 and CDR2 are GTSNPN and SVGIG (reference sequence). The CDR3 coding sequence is TGTGCCTGGAGCAGGGGCACTGAAGCTTTCTTT. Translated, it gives CAWSRGTEAFF.

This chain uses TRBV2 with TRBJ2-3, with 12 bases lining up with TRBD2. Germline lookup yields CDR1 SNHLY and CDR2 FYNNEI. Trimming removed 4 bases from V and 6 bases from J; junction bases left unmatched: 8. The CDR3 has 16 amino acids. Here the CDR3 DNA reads TGTGCCAGCAGTGCCTGGGCTAGCGGGGGGGGTGATACGCAGTATTTT. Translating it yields CASSAWASGGGDTQYF.

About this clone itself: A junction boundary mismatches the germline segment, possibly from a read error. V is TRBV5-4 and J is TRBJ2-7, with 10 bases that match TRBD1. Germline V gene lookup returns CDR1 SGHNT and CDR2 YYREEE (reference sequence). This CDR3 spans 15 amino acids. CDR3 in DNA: TGTGCCAGCAGCCCTTGGGGACAGGGGTCCTCCGAGCAGTACTTC. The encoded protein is CASSPWGQGSSEQYF. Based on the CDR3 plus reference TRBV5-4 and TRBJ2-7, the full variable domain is ETGVTQSPTHLIKTRGQQVTLRCSSQSGHNTVSWYQQALGQGPQFIFQYYREEENGRGNFPPRFSGLQFPNYSSELNVNALELDDSALYLCASSPWGQGSSEQYFGPGTRLTVT.

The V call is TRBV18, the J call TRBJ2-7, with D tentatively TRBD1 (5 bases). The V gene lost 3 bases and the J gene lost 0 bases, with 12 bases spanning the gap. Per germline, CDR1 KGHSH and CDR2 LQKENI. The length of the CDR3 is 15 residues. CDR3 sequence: CASSPVQVSSYEQYF. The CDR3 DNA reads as TGTGCCAGCTCACCCGTACAGGTCAGCTCCTACGAGCAGTACTTC.

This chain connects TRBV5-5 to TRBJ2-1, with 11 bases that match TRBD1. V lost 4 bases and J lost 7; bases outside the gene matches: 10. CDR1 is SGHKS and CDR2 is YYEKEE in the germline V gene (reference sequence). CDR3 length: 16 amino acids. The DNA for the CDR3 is TGTGCCAGCAGCCTAACGTCCCGGGACAGGGGGAATGAGCAGTTCTTC. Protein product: CASSLTSRDRGNEQFF.

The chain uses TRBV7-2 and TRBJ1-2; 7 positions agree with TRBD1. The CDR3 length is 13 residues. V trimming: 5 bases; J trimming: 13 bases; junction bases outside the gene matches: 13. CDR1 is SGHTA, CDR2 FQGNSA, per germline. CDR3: CASSRSVGGDCTF. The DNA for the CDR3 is TGTGCCAGCAGCAGGTCGGTAGGGGGCGACTGCACCTTC.

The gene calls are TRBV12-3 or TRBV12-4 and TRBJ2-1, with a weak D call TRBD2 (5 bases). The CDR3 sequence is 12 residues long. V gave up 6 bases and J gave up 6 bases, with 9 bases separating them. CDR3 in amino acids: CASSRAGNEQFF. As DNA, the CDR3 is TGTGCCAGCAGCCGTGCGGGCAATGAGCAGTTCTTC.

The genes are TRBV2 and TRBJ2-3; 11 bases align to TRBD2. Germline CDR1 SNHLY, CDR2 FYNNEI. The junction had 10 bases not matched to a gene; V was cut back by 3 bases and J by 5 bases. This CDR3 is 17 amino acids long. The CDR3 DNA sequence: TGTGCCAGCAGTGAGTCATCGCTAGCGGGGGGCAAAGATACGCAGTATTTT. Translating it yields CASSESSLAGGKDTQYF.

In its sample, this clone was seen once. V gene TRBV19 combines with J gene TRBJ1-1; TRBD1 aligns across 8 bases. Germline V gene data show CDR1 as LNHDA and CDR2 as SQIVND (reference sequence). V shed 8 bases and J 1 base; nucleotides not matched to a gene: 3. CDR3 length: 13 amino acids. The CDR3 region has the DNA TGTGCCAGTGGACAGGGCCGGAACACTGAAGCTTTCTTT. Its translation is CASGQGRNTEAFF.

The CDR3 region has the DNA TGTGCCAGCAGCCAAGATATAGCGGGGGGCTGGCCGCAGTATTTT. This sequence encodes CASSQDIAGGWPQYF. The chain couples TRBV14 to TRBJ2-3; 10 bases map to TRBD2. The length of the CDR3 is 15 residues. Per germline, CDR1 SGHDN and CDR2 FVKESK. The trim removed 0 bases at V and 10 bases at J, leaving 7 bases unmatched.

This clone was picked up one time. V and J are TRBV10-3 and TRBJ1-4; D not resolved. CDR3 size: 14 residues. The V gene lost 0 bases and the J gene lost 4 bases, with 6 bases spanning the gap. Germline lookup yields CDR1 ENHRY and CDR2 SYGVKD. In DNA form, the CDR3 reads TGTGCCATCAGTGAGTCGCCAGATAATGAAAAACTGTTTTTT. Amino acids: CAISESPDNEKLFF.

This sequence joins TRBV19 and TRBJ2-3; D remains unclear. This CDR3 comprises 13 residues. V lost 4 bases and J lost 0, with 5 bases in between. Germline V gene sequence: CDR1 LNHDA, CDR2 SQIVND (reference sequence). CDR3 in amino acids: CASSTLSTDTQYF. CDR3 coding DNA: TGTGCCAGTAGTACCCTCAGCACAGATACGCAGTATTTT.

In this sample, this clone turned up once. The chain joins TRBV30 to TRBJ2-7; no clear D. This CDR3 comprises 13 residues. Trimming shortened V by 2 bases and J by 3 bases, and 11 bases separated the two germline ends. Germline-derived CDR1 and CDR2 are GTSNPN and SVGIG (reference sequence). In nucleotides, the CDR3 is TGTGCCTGGAGTCCAGGCCGATACTACGAGCAGTACTTC. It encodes CAWSPGRYYEQYF.